The subject of this entry is one T cell receptor (beta chain). Antigen unknown. Brentuximab vedotin exposure varied, and every patient relapsed after autologous stem cell transplantation. The sample belongs to a study of PD-1 blockade in classical Hodgkin lymphoma. In the study overall: It was nivolumab at 3 mg/kg, given intravenously every 2 weeks, that patients received.

Germline V lookup: CDR1 SGDLS, CDR2 YYNGEE. The V end was cut by 4 bases, the J end by 4 bases, with 11 bases between. The CDR3 has 13 residues. The table came from immunoSEQ multiplex PCR; TCRdb's copy has only in-frame clones and leaves some out. The sample lists 45,000 to 60,000 clones, 81% seen once, with 16% in the top ten. Study conclusions and caveats: When set against healthy donors, newly diagnosed patients were reported to show lower baseline TCR diversity. Similar baseline diversity was found in complete responders and newly diagnosed patients.

The sequence came from a human donor with classical Hodgkin lymphoma. Sequenced here: peripheral blood mononuclear cells (PBMCs), sampled at baseline. The chain is built from TRBV9 and TRBJ1-2; D is unresolved. CDR3 nucleotide sequence: TGTGCCAGCAGCCACTACTCGTCCTATGGCTACACCTTC. Its translation: CASSHYSSYGYTF.